This TCR beta chain derives from a study of blood T cell repertoires in COVID-19. Turning to the study itself: The United States, Italy and Spain provided the acute and convalescent COVID-19 samples.

Clones were sequenced by immunoSEQ multiplex PCR, and TCRdb holds only the in-frame ones, with some missing. In the table there are under 300,000 clones, under 95% of which are singletons. Trimming removed 4 bases at V and 7 bases at J, with 13 bases between. Germline V gives CDR1 MDHEN, CDR2 SYDVKM. The CDR3 consists of 13 residues. The chain combines TRBV28 with TRBJ1-2; no clear D gene. Sequencing was performed on PBMCs or T cells enriched from blood (not recorded which). This clonotype originated in a woman aged 40 to 50 with acute COVID-19. The CDR3: CASSSPSWSGYTF. CDR3 nucleotides: TGTGCCAGCAGTTCCCCATCGTGGAGTGGCTACACCTTC.